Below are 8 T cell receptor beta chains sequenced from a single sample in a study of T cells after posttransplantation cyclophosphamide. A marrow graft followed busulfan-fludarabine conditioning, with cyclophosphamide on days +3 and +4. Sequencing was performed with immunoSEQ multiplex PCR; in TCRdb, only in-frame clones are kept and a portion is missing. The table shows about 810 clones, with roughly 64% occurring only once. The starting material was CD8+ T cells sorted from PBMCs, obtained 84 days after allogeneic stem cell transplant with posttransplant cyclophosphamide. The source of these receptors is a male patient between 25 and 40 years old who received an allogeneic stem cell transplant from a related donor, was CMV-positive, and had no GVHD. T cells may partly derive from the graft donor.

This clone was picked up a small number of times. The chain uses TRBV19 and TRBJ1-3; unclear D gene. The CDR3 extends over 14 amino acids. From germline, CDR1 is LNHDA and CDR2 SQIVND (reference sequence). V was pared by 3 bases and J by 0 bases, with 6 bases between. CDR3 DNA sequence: TGTGCCAGTAGTATGAGGCTCTCTGGAAACACCATATATTTT. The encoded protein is CASSMRLSGNTIYF.

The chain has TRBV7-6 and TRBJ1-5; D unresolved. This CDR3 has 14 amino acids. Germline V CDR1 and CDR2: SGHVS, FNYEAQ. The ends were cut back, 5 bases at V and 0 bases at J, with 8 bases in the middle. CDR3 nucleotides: TGTGCCAGCAGCCGCGGTCTTAGCAATCAGCCCCAGCATTTT. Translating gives CASSRGLSNQPQHF.

The chain's CDR3 is CASSLLGAGGLYEQYF. CDR3 DNA sequence: TGTGCCAGCAGTTTATTGGGGGCGGGAGGTCTTTACGAGCAGTACTTC. The chain joins TRBV28 to TRBJ2-7, with TRBD2 identical over 8 bases. The V segment lost 1 base and the J segment 4 bases; nucleotides outside the gene matches: 9. The CDR3 spans 16 residues. CDR1 and CDR2 from the germline V gene are MDHEN and SYDVKM.

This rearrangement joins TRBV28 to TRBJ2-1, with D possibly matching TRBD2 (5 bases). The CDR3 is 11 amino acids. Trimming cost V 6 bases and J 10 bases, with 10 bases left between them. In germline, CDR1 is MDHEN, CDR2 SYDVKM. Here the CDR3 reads CASSRTREQFF. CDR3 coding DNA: TGTGCCAGCAGCCGGACTCGGGAGCAGTTCTTC.

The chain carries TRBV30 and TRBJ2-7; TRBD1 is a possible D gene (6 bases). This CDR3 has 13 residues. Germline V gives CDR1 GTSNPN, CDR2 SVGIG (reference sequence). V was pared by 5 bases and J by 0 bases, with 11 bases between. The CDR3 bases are TGTGCCTGGGACGACAGGAGCTCCTACGAGCAGTACTTC. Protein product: CAWDDRSSYEQYF.

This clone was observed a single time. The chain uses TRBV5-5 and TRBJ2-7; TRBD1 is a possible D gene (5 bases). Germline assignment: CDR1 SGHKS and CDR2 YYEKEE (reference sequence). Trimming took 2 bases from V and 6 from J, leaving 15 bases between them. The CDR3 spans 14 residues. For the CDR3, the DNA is TGTGCCAGCAGCTTCCTGAGGCTAGGGGCCGAGCAGTACTTC. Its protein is CASSFLRLGAEQYF.

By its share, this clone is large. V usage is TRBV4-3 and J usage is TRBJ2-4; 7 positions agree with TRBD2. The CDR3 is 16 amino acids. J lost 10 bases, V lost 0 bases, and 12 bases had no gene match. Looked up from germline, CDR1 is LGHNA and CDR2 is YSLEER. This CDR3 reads CASSQDRASGVPIQYF. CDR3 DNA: TGCGCCAGCAGCCAAGATAGGGCCAGCGGGGTGCCAATTCAGTACTTC.

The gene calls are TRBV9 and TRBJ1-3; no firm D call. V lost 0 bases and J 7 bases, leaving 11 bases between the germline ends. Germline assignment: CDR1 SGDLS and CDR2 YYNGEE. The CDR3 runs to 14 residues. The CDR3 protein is CASSVEGGRNTIYF. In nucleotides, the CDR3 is TGTGCCAGCAGCGTAGAGGGAGGGCGTAACACCATATATTTT.